This TCR beta chain comes out of a study of blood T cells in healthy people across ages. The use of a sample-barcoded 5' primer and a J-beta primer mix characterized a second PCR of roughly 7 to 11 cycles. TCRdb reprocessed the 5' RACE reads with MiXCR, giving one entry per CDR3 protein. Among fewer than 2 million distinct CDR3 sequences listed, around 42% were seen once. This CDR3 spans 12 amino acids. Trimming took off 6 bases at V and 0 bases at J, with 9 bases between the two ends. CDR1 and CDR2 (germline): DFQATT, SNEGSKA (reference sequence). The chain combines TRBV20-1 with TRBJ2-7; D may be TRBD1 (6 bases). Sequenced input: blood. The receptor comes from a human donor in good health. The CDR3 protein is CSAEGVSYEQYF. Written as DNA, the CDR3 is TGCAGTGCCGAGGGGGTCTCCTACGAGCAGTACTTC.